Following are 8 T cell receptor beta chains from one sample sequenced in a study of breast tumors, draining lymph nodes, adjacent tissues. Axillary draining lymph nodes of breast cancer patients supplied the node samples. MiXCR was run by TCRdb on the multiplex PCR reads, yielding one entry per CDR3 protein. The sample shows 130,000 or so distinct CDR3 sequences, 30% to 35% of them seen only once. The sequencing sample was made of axillary lymph node tissue. The receptors come from a female donor with breast cancer. Some clones in this sample may be carry-over from other donors' samples.

In this sample, this clonotype turned up many times. The chain joins TRBV6-2 or TRBV6-3 to TRBJ1-5; tentatively, D is TRBD1 (6 bases). This CDR3 has 15 amino acids. Germline V gene data show CDR1 as MNHEY and CDR2 as SVGEGT. Trimming removed 6 bases at V and 3 bases at J, with 15 bases between. The chain's CDR3 is CASRKTGLNNQPQHF. CDR3 DNA: TGTGCCAGCAGGAAGACAGGCTTAAACAATCAGCCCCAGCATTTT.

V is TRBV11-2 and J is TRBJ1-2; TRBD1 agrees at 10 bases. Per germline, CDR1 SGHAT and CDR2 FQNNGV. Losses at the gene ends were 6 bases for V and 7 bases for J; bases not matched to a gene: 11. The CDR3 is 15 amino acids. The CDR3 spells CASSRPGTGDGGYTF. Here the CDR3 DNA reads TGTGCCAGCAGTCGTCCCGGGACAGGGGATGGTGGCTACACCTTC. The variable domain in full, completed from reference TRBV11-2 and TRBJ1-2, reads EAGVAQSPRYKIIEKRQSVAFWCNPISGHATLYWYQQILGQGPKLLIQFQNNGVVDDSQLPKDRFSAERLKGVDSTLKIQPAKLEDSAVYLCASSRPGTGDGGYTFGSGTRLTVV.

This clonotype was found many times. The chain joins TRBV19 to TRBJ1-2; weak D call: TRBD1 (5 bases). Trimming stripped 7 bases from V and 5 bases from J, with 20 bases between. CDR1 is LNHDA, CDR2 SQIVND, per germline (reference sequence). The length of the CDR3 is 15 residues. The DNA of the CDR3 is TGTGCCAGTACAGCCCCCGGGACGGCATTTTATGGCTACACCTTC. This translates into CASTAPGTAFYGYTF.

This clonotype occurred many times. The chain links TRBV30 to TRBJ2-5; TRBD1 agrees at 10 bases. V lost 5 bases and J lost 0; bases outside the gene matches: 3. The CDR3 consists of 14 residues. Germline CDR1 reads GTSNPN; CDR2 reads SVGIG (reference sequence). CDR3 protein: CAWGQGGNQETQYF. DNA for the CDR3: TGTGCCTGGGGACAGGGGGGGAACCAAGAGACCCAGTACTTC.

Details on this clonotype: At one of its ends the junction is not consistent with the germline gene, which may arise from a read error. The CDR3 protein is CAGSSSGTGYSPLHF. The CDR3 nucleotides are TGTGCCGGCAGTTCGTCCGGGACAGGATACTCACCCCTCCACTTT. The chain recombines TRBV11-1 with TRBJ1-6, with 8 positions matching TRBD1. The CDR3 is 15 residues long. Germline assignment: CDR1 SGHAT and CDR2 FQDESV (reference sequence).

This clonotype was picked up one time. The chain has TRBV20-1 and TRBJ2-5; D might be TRBD2 (6 bases). Germline CDR1 is DFQATT and CDR2 is SNEGSKA (reference sequence). V lost 6 bases to trimming and J lost 5 bases, with 13 bases between them. The CDR3 totals 12 residues. The CDR3 loop is CSAPPGSETQYF. CDR3 nucleotide sequence: TGCAGTGCGCCCCCCGGGAGTGAGACCCAGTACTTC.

This clonotype was seen repeatedly, ten times or more. This rearrangement joins TRBV6-1 to TRBJ1-5; D is perhaps TRBD1 (5 bases). The germline V and J ends were trimmed by 3 bases and 3 bases, with 9 bases remaining between them. The CDR3 extends over 14 amino acids. Germline V gives CDR1 MNHNS, CDR2 SASEGT. Written as DNA, the CDR3 is TGTGCCAGCAGTGAGTGGGGCTACAATCAGCCCCAGCATTTT. It yields the protein CASSEWGYNQPQHF.

The chain has TRBV7-3 and TRBJ1-2; D is possibly TRBD1 (6 bases). The CDR3 covers 13 residues. CDR1 is SGHTA, CDR2 FQGTGA, per germline. V lost 5 bases, J lost 5 bases, and 12 bases lay in between. The CDR3 is CASSPQGWYGYTF. The CDR3 DNA follows: TGTGCCAGCAGCCCCCAGGGGTGGTATGGCTACACCTTC.